This TCR beta chain was observed in a study of shared clonotypes between healthy human individuals. Only CD45RO-negative cells positively selected for CCR7 counted as naive CD8 cells, so terminally differentiated effector memory CD45RA+ cells were excluded. Of note for this clone: The sample has other DNA sequences that encode this CDR3 too.

This table comes from immunoSEQ multiplex PCR, and its TCRdb copy is limited to in-frame clones, with some not included. This sample has 550,000 to 600,000 clones; about 98% occur once, and the top ten carry more than 0.3%. The sequencing input was naive CD8+ T cells sorted from blood. The sequence derives from a man aged 30 to 39 in good health.

The chain's CDR3 is CASSPGQGAWETQYF. CDR3 nucleotide sequence: TGTGCCAGCAGCCCAGGACAGGGGGCTTGGGAGACCCAGTACTTC. The chain links TRBV5-6 to TRBJ2-5, with 11 bases that match TRBD1. V lost 4 bases, J lost 5 bases, and 7 bases stayed unmatched. Germline assignment: CDR1 SGHDT and CDR2 YYEEEE. This CDR3 region has 15 residues.